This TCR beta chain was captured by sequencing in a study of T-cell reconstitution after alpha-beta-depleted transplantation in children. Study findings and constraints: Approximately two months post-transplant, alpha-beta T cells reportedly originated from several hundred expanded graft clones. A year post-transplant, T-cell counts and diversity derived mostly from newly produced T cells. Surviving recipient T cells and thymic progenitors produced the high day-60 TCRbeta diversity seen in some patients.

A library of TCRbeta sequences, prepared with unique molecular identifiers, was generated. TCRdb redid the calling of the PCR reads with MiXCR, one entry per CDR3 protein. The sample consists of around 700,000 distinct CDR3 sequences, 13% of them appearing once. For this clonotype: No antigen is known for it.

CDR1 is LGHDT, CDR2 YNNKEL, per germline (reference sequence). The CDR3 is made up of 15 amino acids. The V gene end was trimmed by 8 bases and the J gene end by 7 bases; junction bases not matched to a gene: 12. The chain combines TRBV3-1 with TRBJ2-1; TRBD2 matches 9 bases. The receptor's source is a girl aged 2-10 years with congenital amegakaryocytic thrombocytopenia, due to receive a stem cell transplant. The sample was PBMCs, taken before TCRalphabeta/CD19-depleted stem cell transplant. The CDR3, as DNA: TGTGCCAGCGCCGGCTATAGCGGGAGTGTAAATGAGCAGTTCTTC. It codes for CASAGYSGSVNEQFF.